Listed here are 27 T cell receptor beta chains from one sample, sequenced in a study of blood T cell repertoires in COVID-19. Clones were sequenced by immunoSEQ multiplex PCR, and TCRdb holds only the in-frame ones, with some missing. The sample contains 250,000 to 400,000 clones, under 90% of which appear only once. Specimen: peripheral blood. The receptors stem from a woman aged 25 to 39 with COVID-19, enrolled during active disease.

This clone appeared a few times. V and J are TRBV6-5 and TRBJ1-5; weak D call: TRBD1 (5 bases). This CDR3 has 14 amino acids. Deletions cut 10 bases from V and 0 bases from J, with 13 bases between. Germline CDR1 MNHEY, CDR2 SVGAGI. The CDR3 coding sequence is TGTGCCACTGAGACCGGGGGTAGCAATCAGCCCCAGCATTTT. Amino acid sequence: CATETGGSNQPQHF.

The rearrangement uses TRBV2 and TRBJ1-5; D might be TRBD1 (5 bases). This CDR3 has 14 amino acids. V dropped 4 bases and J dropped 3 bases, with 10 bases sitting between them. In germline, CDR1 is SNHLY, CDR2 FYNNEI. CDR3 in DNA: TGTGCCAGCAGTGGGGGGGGTCTCAATCAGCCCCAGCATTTT. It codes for CASSGGGLNQPQHF.

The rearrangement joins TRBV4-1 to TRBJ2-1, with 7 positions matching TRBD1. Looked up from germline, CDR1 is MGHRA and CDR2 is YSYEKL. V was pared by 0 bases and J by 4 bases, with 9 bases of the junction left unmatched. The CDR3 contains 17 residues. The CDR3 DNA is TGCGCCAGCAGCCAAGATCCCAGAGGGGGCGTTTACAATGAGCAGTTCTTC. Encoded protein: CASSQDPRGGVYNEQFF.

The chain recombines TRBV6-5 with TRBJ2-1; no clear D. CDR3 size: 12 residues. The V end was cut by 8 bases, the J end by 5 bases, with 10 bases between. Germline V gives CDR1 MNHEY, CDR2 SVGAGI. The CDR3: CASGRSNNEQFF. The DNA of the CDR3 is TGTGCCAGCGGGCGTTCCAACAATGAGCAGTTCTTC.

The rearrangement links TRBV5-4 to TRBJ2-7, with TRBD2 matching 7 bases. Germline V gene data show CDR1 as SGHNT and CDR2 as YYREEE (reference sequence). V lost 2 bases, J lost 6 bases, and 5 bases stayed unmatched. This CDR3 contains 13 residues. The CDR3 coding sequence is TGTGCCAGCAGCTTTTGGGGGGGACCCGAGCAGTACTTC. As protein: CASSFWGGPEQYF.

DNA for the CDR3: TGTGCCAGCTCACCGCAGGGGACTGGAAACACCATATATTTT. It encodes CASSPQGTGNTIYF. The chain carries TRBV18 and TRBJ1-3; tentative D call: TRBD1 (6 bases). V lost 3 bases and J 2 bases, leaving 8 bases between the germline ends. CDR1 KGHSH and CDR2 LQKENI come from the germline V gene. The CDR3 sequence is 14 residues long. The complete variable domain, with remaining parts taken from reference TRBV18 and TRBJ1-3, reads NAGVMQNPRHLVRRRGQEARLRCSPMKGHSHVYWYRQLPEEGLKFMVYLQKENIIDESGMPKERFSAEFPKEGPSILRIQQVVRGDSAAYFCASSPQGTGNTIYFGEGSWLTVV.

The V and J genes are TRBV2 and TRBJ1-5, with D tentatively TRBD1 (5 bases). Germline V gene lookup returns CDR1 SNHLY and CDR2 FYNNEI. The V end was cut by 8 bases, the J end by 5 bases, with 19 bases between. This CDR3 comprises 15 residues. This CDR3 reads CASVRTGEVDQPQHF. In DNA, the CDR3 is TGTGCCAGCGTCCGAACGGGGGAAGTAGATCAGCCCCAGCATTTT.

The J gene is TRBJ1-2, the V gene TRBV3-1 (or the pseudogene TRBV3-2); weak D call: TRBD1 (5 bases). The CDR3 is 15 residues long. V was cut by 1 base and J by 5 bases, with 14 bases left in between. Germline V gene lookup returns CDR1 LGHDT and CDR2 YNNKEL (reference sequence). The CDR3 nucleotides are TGTGCCAGCAGCCAAGGTGGGGGGATGGATTATGGCTACACCTTC. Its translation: CASSQGGGMDYGYTF.

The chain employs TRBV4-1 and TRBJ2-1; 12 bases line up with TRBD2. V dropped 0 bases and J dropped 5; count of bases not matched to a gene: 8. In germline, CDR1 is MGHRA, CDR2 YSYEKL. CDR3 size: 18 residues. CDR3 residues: CASSQDTNLAGGNNEQFF. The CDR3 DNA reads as TGCGCCAGCAGCCAAGATACTAATCTAGCGGGAGGGAACAATGAGCAGTTCTTC.

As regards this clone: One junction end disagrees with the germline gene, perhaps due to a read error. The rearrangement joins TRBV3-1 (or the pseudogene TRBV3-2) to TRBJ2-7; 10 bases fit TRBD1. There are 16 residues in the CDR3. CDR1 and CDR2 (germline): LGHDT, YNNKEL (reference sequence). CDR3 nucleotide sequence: TGTGCCAGCAGTCAAGATCAAGGGACAGGGGCCTACGAGCAGTACTTC. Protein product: CASSQDQGTGAYEQYF.

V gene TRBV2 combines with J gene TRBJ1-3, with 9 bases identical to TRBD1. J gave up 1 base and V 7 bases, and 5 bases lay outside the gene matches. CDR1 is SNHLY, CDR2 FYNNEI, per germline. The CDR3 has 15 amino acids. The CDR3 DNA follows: TGTGCCAGCAAGACAGGGGGAGCTTCTGGAAACACCATATATTTT. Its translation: CASKTGGASGNTIYF.

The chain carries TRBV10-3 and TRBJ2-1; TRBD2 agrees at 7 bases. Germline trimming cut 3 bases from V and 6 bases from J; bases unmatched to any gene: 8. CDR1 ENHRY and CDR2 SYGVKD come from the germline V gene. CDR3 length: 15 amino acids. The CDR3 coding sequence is TGTGCCATCAGTGAAGAGAGCGGGATTTCCAATGAGCAGTTCTTC. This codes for CAISEESGISNEQFF.

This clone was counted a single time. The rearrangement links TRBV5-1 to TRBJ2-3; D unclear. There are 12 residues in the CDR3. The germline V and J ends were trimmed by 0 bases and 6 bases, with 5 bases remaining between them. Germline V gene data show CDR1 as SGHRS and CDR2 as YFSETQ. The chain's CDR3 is CASSLDTDTQYF. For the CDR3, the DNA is TGCGCCAGCAGCTTGGACACCGATACGCAGTATTTT. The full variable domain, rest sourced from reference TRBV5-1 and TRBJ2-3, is KAGVTQTPRYLIKTRGQQVTLSCSPISGHRSVSWYQQTPGQGLQFLFEYFSETQRNKGNFPGRFSGRQFSNSRSEMNVSTLELGDSALYLCASSLDTDTQYFGPGTRLTVL.

The CDR3 sequence is CASSLSFLNEKLFF. CDR3 coding DNA: TGTGCCAGCAGCTTGTCCTTTTTAAATGAAAAACTGTTTTTT. The genes are TRBV11-2 and TRBJ1-4, with D unresolved. The CDR3 consists of 14 residues. The ends were cut back, 3 bases at V and 5 bases at J, with 10 bases in the middle. Per germline, CDR1 SGHAT and CDR2 FQNNGV. The whole variable domain, filled in from reference TRBV11-2 and TRBJ1-4, reads EAGVAQSPRYKIIEKRQSVAFWCNPISGHATLYWYQQILGQGPKLLIQFQNNGVVDDSQLPKDRFSAERLKGVDSTLKIQPAKLEDSAVYLCASSLSFLNEKLFFGSGTQLSVL.

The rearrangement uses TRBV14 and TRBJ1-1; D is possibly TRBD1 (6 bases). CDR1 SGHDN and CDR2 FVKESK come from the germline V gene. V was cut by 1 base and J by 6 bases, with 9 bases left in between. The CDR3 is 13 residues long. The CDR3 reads CASSQGPGAEAFF. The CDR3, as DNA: TGTGCCAGCAGCCAAGGGCCAGGGGCTGAAGCTTTCTTT.

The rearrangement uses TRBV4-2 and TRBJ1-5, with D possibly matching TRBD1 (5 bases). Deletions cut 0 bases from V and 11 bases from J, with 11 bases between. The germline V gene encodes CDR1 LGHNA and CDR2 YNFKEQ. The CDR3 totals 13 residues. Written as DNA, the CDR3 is TGTGCCAGCAGCCAAGAGTTACAGGCAACCCAGCATTTT. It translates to CASSQELQATQHF.

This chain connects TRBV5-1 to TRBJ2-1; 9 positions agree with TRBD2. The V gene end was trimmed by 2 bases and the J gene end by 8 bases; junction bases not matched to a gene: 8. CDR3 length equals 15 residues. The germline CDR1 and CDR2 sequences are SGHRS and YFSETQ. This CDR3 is CASSLGSGSYDEQFF. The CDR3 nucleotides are TGCGCCAGCAGCTTAGGTAGCGGGAGTTATGATGAGCAGTTCTTC. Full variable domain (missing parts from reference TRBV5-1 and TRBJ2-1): KAGVTQTPRYLIKTRGQQVTLSCSPISGHRSVSWYQQTPGQGLQFLFEYFSETQRNKGNFPGRFSGRQFSNSRSEMNVSTLELGDSALYLCASSLGSGSYDEQFFGPGTRLTVL.

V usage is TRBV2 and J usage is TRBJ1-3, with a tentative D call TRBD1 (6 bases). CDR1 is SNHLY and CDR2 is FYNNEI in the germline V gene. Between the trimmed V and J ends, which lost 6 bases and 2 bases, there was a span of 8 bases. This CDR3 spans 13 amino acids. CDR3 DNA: TGTGCCAGCAGGGACAGCCCTGGAAACACCATATATTTT. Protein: CASRDSPGNTIYF.

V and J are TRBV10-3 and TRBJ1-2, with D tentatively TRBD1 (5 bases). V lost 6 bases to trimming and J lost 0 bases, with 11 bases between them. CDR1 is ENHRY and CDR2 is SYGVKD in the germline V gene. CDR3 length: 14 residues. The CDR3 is CAIRPTGANYGYTF. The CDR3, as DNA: TGTGCCATCAGACCCACGGGGGCTAACTATGGCTACACCTTC.

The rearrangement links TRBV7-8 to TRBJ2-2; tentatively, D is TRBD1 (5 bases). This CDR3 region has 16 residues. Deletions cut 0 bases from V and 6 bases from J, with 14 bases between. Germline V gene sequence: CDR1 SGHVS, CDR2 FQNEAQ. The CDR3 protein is CASSLAGGQSSGELFF. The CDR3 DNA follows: TGTGCCAGCAGCTTAGCAGGTGGACAATCATCCGGGGAGCTGTTTTTT.

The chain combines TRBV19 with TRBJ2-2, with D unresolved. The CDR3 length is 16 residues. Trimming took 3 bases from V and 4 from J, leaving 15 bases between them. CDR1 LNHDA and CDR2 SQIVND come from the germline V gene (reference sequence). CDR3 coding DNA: TGTGCCAGTAGTATCTGGAAAACAGTACGCACCGGGGAGCTGTTTTTT. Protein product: CASSIWKTVRTGELFF.

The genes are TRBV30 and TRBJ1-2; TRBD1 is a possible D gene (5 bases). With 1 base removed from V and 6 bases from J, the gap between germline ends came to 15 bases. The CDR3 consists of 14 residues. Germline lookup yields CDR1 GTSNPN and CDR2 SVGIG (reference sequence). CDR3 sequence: CAWSGTPTEDGYTF. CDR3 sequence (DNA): TGTGCCTGGAGTGGGACACCTACCGAGGATGGCTACACCTTC.

The CDR3 region is CASSTAPNLVYGYTF. As DNA, the CDR3 is TGTGCCAGCAGCACAGCACCCAACTTGGTCTATGGCTACACCTTC. This rearrangement joins TRBV5-4 to TRBJ1-2; D gene ambiguous. This CDR3 is built from 15 residues. Trimming pared 4 bases from V and 4 bases from J, leaving 17 bases between. CDR1 SGHNT and CDR2 YYREEE come from the germline V gene (reference sequence).

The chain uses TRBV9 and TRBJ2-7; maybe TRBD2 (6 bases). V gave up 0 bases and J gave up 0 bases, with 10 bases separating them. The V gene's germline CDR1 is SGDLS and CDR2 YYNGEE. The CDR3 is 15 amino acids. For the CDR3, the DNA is TGTGCCAGCAGCGTAGGCGGGGCCAGCTCCTACGAGCAGTACTTC. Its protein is CASSVGGASSYEQYF. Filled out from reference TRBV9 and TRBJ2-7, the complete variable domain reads DSGVTQTPKHLITATGQRVTLRCSPRSGDLSVYWYQQSLDQGLQFLIQYYNGEERAKGNILERFSAQQFPDLHSELNLSSLELGDSALYFCASSVGGASSYEQYFGPGTRLTVT.

The CDR3 nucleotides are TGTGCCAGCAGCGACGGGACACTTCTTGACACTGAAGCTTTCTTT. This translates into CASSDGTLLDTEAFF. The chain is built from TRBV9 and TRBJ1-1; weak D call: TRBD1 (6 bases). The V end lost 3 bases, the J end lost 3 bases, and 15 bases lay between the germline ends. The CDR3 is 15 residues long. Per the germline V gene, CDR1 is SGDLS and CDR2 is YYNGEE.

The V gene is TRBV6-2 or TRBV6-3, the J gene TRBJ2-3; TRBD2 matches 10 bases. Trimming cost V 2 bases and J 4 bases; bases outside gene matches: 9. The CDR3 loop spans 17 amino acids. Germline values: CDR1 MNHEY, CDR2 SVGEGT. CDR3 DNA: TGTGCCAGCAGTTACCGAAAAGCGGGAGGGAAGGCAGATACGCAGTATTTT. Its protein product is CASSYRKAGGKADTQYF.

DNA of the CDR3: TGTGCCATCAGTGAGTCCTCTACTAGCGGGAGTTACGAGCAGTACTTC. Protein product: CAISESSTSGSYEQYF. V usage is TRBV10-3 and J usage is TRBJ2-7; 11 nucleotides agree with TRBD2. V lost 0 bases, J lost 4 bases, and 5 bases stayed unmatched. The CDR3 covers 16 residues. Germline-derived CDR1 and CDR2 are ENHRY and SYGVKD.